A selection of T cell receptor beta chains follows, all from one sample in a study of CD8+CD57+ T cells in acquired aplastic anemia. TCRdb re-called the reads through MiXCR, storing one row per CDR3 protein. The sample contains a few hundred thousand distinct CDR3 sequences, less than 60% of which appear only once. The specimen was sorted CD4+, CD8+, or CD8+CD57+ T cells (not recorded which) from PBMCs. Source of these receptors: a human donor with aplastic anemia. The CDR3 runs from the conserved cysteine through the conserved F or W.

V	J	CDR3
TRBV6-1	TRBJ1-1	CASSAAPMMNTEAFF
TRBV12-3/TRBV12-4	TRBJ1-2	CASSLTTNYGYTF
TRBV2	TRBJ2-3	CASRTQRGGPDTQYF
TRBV11-2	TRBJ1-6	CAALDRSDNSPLHF
TRBV19	TRBJ2-5	CASSIGYRDRGQETQHF
TRBV2	TRBJ2-1	CASSANEARDRGARARNEQFF
TRBV7-9	TRBJ1-2	CASLGQGAYGYTF
TRBV12-3/TRBV12-4	TRBJ1-2	CASSRDSNYGYTF
TRBV7-6	TRBJ1-1	CASSPGQVTTEAFF
TRBV29-1	TRBJ1-4	CSGQSREKLFF
TRBV15	TRBJ2-7	CATSSEVGGYYEQYF
TRBV10-1	TRBJ1-5	CASKVYVNQPQHF
TRBV6-5	TRBJ1-1	CASSSDSLNTEAFF
TRBV6-1	TRBJ1-5	CASKGQGGNSNQPQHF
TRBV5-1	TRBJ1-4	CASSQYGTASEKLFF
TRBV10-3	TRBJ2-7	CAISTTGTYEQYF
TRBV6-2/TRBV6-3	TRBJ1-1	CASSPRSDTEAFF
TRBV19	TRBJ1-2	CASSPVGLMNGYTF
TRBV10-3	TRBJ1-2	CASEAGQPMTNYGYTF
TRBV9	TRBJ1-2	CASSPTGTGDGHTF
TRBV15	TRBJ2-1	CATSRGEAYVRDEQFF
TRBV28	TRBJ2-7	CASSSLYGGSNEQYF
TRBV6-1	TRBJ2-5	CASRPSGTGVRTQYF
TRBV12-3/TRBV12-4	TRBJ2-5	CASSPPSTLRQETQYF
TRBV19	TRBJ1-2	CASSQQGDYGYTF
TRBV5-1	TRBJ2-2	CASMVSGGSMNTGELFF